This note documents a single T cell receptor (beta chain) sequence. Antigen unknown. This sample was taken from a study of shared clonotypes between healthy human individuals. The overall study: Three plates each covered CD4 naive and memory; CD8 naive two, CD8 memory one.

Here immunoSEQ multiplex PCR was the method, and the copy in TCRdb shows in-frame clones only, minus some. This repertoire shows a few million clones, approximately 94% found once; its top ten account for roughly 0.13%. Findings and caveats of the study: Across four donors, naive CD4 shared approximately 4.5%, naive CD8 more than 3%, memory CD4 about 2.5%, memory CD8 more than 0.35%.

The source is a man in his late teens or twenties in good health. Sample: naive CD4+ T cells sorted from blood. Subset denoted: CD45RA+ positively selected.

The CDR3 DNA follows: TGTGCCTGGAGTGTCACCTGGGGCAACACCGGGGAGCTGTTTTTT. Protein: CAWSVTWGNTGELFF. The chain has TRBV30 and TRBJ2-2; D is perhaps TRBD1 (5 bases). The V and J ends lost 0 bases and 2 bases respectively, with 10 bases between them. The CDR3 totals 15 residues. CDR1 and CDR2 from the germline V gene are GTSNPN and SVGIG (reference sequence).